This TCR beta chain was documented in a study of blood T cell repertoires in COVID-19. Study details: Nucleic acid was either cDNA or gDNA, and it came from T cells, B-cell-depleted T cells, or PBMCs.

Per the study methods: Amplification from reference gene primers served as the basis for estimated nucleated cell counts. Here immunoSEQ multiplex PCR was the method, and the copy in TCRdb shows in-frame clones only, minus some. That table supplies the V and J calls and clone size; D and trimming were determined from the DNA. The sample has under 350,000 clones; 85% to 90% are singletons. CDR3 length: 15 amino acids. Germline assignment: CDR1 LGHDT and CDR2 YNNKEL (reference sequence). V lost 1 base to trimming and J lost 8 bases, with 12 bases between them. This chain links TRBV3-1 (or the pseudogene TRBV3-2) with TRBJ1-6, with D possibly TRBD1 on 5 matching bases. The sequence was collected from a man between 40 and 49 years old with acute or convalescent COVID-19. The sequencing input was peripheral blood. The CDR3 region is CASSQGQGLDSPLHF. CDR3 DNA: TGTGCCAGCAGCCAAGGGCAGGGTCTTGATTCACCCCTCCACTTT.